This TCR beta chain is drawn from a study of tumor and adjacent non-tumor tissue in lung cancer. On the study more broadly: Samples averaged about 4.3 million productive TCRbeta reads each. Whole-study results and caveats: TCR diversity was significantly greater in tumor than normal lung tissue.

The template was RNA from unsorted bulk tissue. The normal lung tissue was taken more than 3 cm from the tumor edge. Donors were chemotherapy-naive, newly diagnosed lung cancer surgical patients in China, August–late 2014. The CDR3 runs to 16 residues. CDR1 is MGHRA and CDR2 is YSYEKL in the germline V gene. A note on this clonotype: Its antigen is undetermined. An end of the junction differs from the germline gene, which may be a read error.

A modified ARM-PCR protocol with three rounds of nested PCR amplified TCRbeta. TCRdb independently ran MiXCR on the multiplex PCR reads; one entry per CDR3 protein. The sample consists of about 98,000 distinct CDR3 sequences, 80% of them appearing once. Sample: distant non-tumor lung tissue. V gene TRBV4-1 combines with J gene TRBJ2-1, with TRBD2 matching over 7 bases. This receptor was taken from a man aged 55 to 70 with small cell lung cancer. CDR3 loop: CAISQDAGASYNEQFF. CDR3 coding DNA: TGTGCCATCAGCCAAGACGCGGGAGCATCCTACAATGAGCAGTTCTTC.